The 29 T cell receptor beta chains below were found in one sample sequenced in a study of OX40 agonist ivuxolimab in advanced cancers. The table came from immunoSEQ multiplex PCR; TCRdb's copy has only in-frame clones and leaves some out. The sample includes 25,000 or so clones, 73% seen only once; the top ten take 15% to 20%. The material sequenced was CD4+ or CD8+ T cells sorted from blood, taken in a trial of the OX40 agonist ivuxolimab. The source of these receptors is an adult with an advanced solid tumor such as melanoma, head and neck, liver or kidney cancer.

The CDR3 nucleotides are TGTGCCAGCAGCTTAGCGGGACAGGGTTGGAATCAGCCCCAGCATTTT. This sequence encodes CASSLAGQGWNQPQHF. The J gene is TRBJ1-5, the V gene TRBV7-9, with TRBD1 matching 9 bases. With V trimmed by 0 bases and J by 4 bases, 4 bases remained unmatched. Germline assignment: CDR1 SEHNR and CDR2 FQNEAQ (reference sequence). This CDR3 is built from 16 residues.

This sequence joins TRBV5-4 and TRBJ2-7, with TRBD2 identical over 12 bases. V lost 3 bases, J lost 4 bases, and 2 bases stayed unmatched. The CDR3 contains 14 residues. Germline V CDR1 and CDR2: SGHNT, YYREEE (reference sequence). CDR3 region: CASSSSGGDYEQYF. In DNA, the CDR3 is TGTGCCAGCAGCTCTAGCGGGGGGGATTACGAGCAGTACTTC.

The chain uses TRBV5-6 and TRBJ1-4, with D hard to call. Germline loops: CDR1 SGHDT, CDR2 YYEEEE. V was trimmed by 1 base and J by 8 bases, leaving 9 bases between them. CDR3 length equals 13 residues. Written as DNA, the CDR3 is TGTGCCAGCAGCTTGCTCTCCAGGGAAAAACTGTTTTTT. This translates into CASSLLSREKLFF.

This chain uses TRBV2 with TRBJ1-5; the D gene is possibly TRBD1 (5 bases). CDR3 length equals 15 residues. Trimming removed 2 bases at V and 0 bases at J, with 8 bases between. Germline assignment: CDR1 SNHLY and CDR2 FYNNEI. CDR3 DNA: TGTGCCAGCAGTGAAAGGGGAGTTAGCAATCAGCCCCAGCATTTT. Translation gives CASSERGVSNQPQHF.

This sequence joins TRBV30 and TRBJ1-1; unclear D gene. The CDR3 consists of 13 residues. The V end lost 2 bases, the J end lost 4 bases, and 11 bases lay between the germline ends. Per germline, CDR1 GTSNPN and CDR2 SVGIG (reference sequence). The CDR3 spells CAWSSHRTTEAFF. CDR3 nucleotides: TGTGCCTGGAGTTCCCATAGAACCACTGAAGCTTTCTTT.

V usage is TRBV28 and J usage is TRBJ2-7, with unresolved D. Deletions cut 1 base from V and 0 bases from J, with 4 bases between. This CDR3 is built from 13 residues. CDR1 is MDHEN, CDR2 SYDVKM, per germline. The CDR3 DNA reads as TGTGCCAGCAGTTTATTCTCCTCCTACGAGCAGTACTTC. As protein: CASSLFSSYEQYF.

The chain links TRBV9 to TRBJ2-5; TRBD1 agrees at 7 bases. J was trimmed by 3 bases and V by 3 bases; bases with no gene match: 2. The CDR3 is 13 amino acids. Germline lookup yields CDR1 SGDLS and CDR2 YYNGEE. Here the CDR3 reads CASSAGQKETQYF. DNA of the CDR3: TGTGCCAGCAGCGCGGGACAGAAAGAGACCCAGTACTTC.

The chain is built from TRBV11-2 and TRBJ2-3; TRBD2 matches at 8 bases. Germline values: CDR1 SGHAT, CDR2 FQNNGV. The CDR3 has 18 amino acids. The junction had 11 bases not matched to a gene; V was cut back by 2 bases and J by 1 base. CDR3 residues: CASSLRSGGHLGTDTQYF. In DNA, the CDR3 is TGTGCCAGCAGCTTACGGTCGGGGGGGCACCTCGGCACAGATACGCAGTATTTT.

This clone was observed once. The V gene is TRBV28, the J gene TRBJ2-3, with D unresolved. This CDR3 contains 12 residues. Germline V gene data show CDR1 as MDHEN and CDR2 as SYDVKM. The germline V and J ends were trimmed by 1 base and 6 bases, with 5 bases remaining between them. In DNA form, the CDR3 reads TGTGCCAGCAGTTTATTTTCCGATACGCAGTATTTT. Translated, it gives CASSLFSDTQYF.

This chain links TRBV29-1 with TRBJ2-1; 7 bases line up with TRBD2. Germline lookup yields CDR1 SQVTM and CDR2 ANQGSEA. V dropped 6 bases and J dropped 2; count of bases not matched to a gene: 7. CDR3 size: 14 residues. DNA of the CDR3: TGCAGCGTGGAGCTAGCGGTTACCTACAATGAGCAGTTCTTC. Translated: CSVELAVTYNEQFF.

Judged by abundance, this clone is medium-sized. The chain carries TRBV7-9 and TRBJ1-2; 9 nucleotides agree with TRBD1. Germline-derived CDR1 and CDR2 are SEHNR and FQNEAQ (reference sequence). The V gene end was trimmed by 8 bases and the J gene end by 4 bases; junction bases not matched to a gene: 17. The CDR3 spans 17 residues. The CDR3 sequence: CASESTARDREGYGYTF. CDR3 DNA: TGTGCCAGCGAGTCCACAGCCCGGGACAGGGAGGGCTATGGCTACACCTTC.

CDR3 sequence: CASSLSRSVADTQYF. The CDR3 DNA reads TGCGCCAGCAGCTTGAGTCGAAGTGTCGCAGATACGCAGTATTTT. The chain links TRBV5-1 to TRBJ2-3; D call uncertain. The CDR3 has 15 amino acids. Per germline, CDR1 SGHRS and CDR2 YFSETQ. V lost 1 base and J 4 bases, leaving 13 bases between the germline ends.

The chain has TRBV2 and TRBJ1-1, with D unclear. This CDR3 region has 11 residues. Trimming removed 7 bases at V and 1 base at J, with 4 bases between. Germline values: CDR1 SNHLY, CDR2 FYNNEI. CDR3 coding DNA: TGTGCCAGCAACTCGAACACTGAAGCTTTCTTT. It specifies CASNSNTEAFF.

V usage is TRBV7-8 and J usage is TRBJ2-2; the match to TRBD1 covers 8 bases. The CDR3 extends over 14 amino acids. Germline lookup yields CDR1 SGHVS and CDR2 FQNEAQ. Germline trimming cut 5 bases from V and 11 bases from J; bases unmatched to any gene: 10. Written as DNA, the CDR3 is TGTGCCAGCAGCCTCGGGACAGGCAACGTCGAGCTGTTTTTT. Residues: CASSLGTGNVELFF.

The chain's CDR3 is CASSHGSGGAETQYF. In DNA form, the CDR3 reads TGTGCCAGCAGCCATGGCAGCGGGGGGGCAGAGACCCAGTACTTC. The chain joins TRBV4-2 to TRBJ2-5, with 10 bases aligning to TRBD2. CDR1 and CDR2 from the germline V gene are LGHNA and YNFKEQ. Trimming at V came to 3 bases and at J to 4 bases, leaving 5 bases not matched to a gene. The CDR3 runs to 15 residues.

This chain links TRBV4-1 with TRBJ2-7, with TRBD1 matching 11 bases. Germline values: CDR1 MGHRA, CDR2 YSYEKL. V was pared by 4 bases and J by 3 bases, with 17 bases of the junction left unmatched. This CDR3 has 19 amino acids. The CDR3 protein is CASSPPGEVEDRGLYEQYF. CDR3 coding DNA: TGCGCCAGCAGCCCGCCAGGGGAGGTGGAGGACAGGGGGCTCTACGAGCAGTACTTC.

V is TRBV27 and J is TRBJ2-5; a weak D match, TRBD1 (6 bases). The DNA end favors TRBJ2-7, so the J call may be wrong. This CDR3 has 15 amino acids. Germline V gives CDR1 MNHEY, CDR2 SMNVEV (reference sequence). CDR3 in DNA: TGTGCCAGCAGTTTATTCGTAGGGGGCTCCTACGAGCAGTACTTC. This sequence encodes CASSLFVGGSYEQYF.

The chain recombines TRBV4-1 with TRBJ1-3; D gene ambiguous. V was cut by 1 base and J by 0 bases, with 7 bases left in between. CDR1 and CDR2 (germline): MGHRA, YSYEKL. The length of the CDR3 is 15 residues. This chain's CDR3 is CASSQVEVSGNTIYF. CDR3 in DNA: TGCGCCAGCAGCCAAGTAGAGGTCTCTGGAAACACCATATATTTT.

Within the sample, this clone is large. This chain connects TRBV28 to TRBJ1-5; D is perhaps TRBD1 (5 bases). V was clipped by 6 bases and J by 0 bases, with 15 bases between them. Germline V gives CDR1 MDHEN, CDR2 SYDVKM. The CDR3 runs to 16 residues. CDR3 sequence (DNA): TGTGCCAGCAGCTACGGGGCAATGTATAGCAATCAGCCCCAGCATTTT. This translates into CASSYGAMYSNQPQHF.

The genes are TRBV2 and TRBJ2-7, with 13 positions matching TRBD2. After removal of 6 bases from V and 2 bases from J, the junction contained 4 bases not matched to a gene. This CDR3 is built from 15 residues. CDR1 SNHLY and CDR2 FYNNEI come from the germline V gene. This chain's CDR3 is CASRGTSGAPYEQYF. As DNA, the CDR3 is TGTGCCAGCAGGGGGACTAGCGGGGCGCCCTACGAGCAGTACTTC.

This chain connects TRBV5-6 to TRBJ2-7, with D tentatively TRBD2 (6 bases). V lost 6 bases and J lost 1, with 17 bases in between. CDR1 SGHDT and CDR2 YYEEEE come from the germline V gene. This CDR3 is built from 15 residues. The CDR3 DNA follows: TGTGCCAGCACCCTAGGGAGCGGGCCGTCCTACGAGCAGTACTTC. It encodes CASTLGSGPSYEQYF.

The rearrangement links TRBV7-9 to TRBJ1-2; TRBD1 agrees at 7 bases. CDR1 is SEHNR, CDR2 FQNEAQ, per germline (reference sequence). Unmatched junction bases numbered 3, after V lost 3 bases and J lost 5 bases. This CDR3 is built from 13 residues. CDR3 amino acids: CASSLGQIYGYTF. The CDR3 coding sequence is TGTGCCAGCAGCTTGGGACAGATTTATGGCTACACCTTC.

The CDR3 nucleotides read TGCAGCGGTCAAGACAGATACTACGAGCAGTACTTC. Translated, it gives CSGQDRYYEQYF. The chain links TRBV29-1 to TRBJ2-7, with D perhaps TRBD1 (5 bases). Trimming stripped 7 bases from V and 3 bases from J, with 13 bases between. In germline, CDR1 is SQVTM, CDR2 ANQGSEA. The CDR3 runs 12 residues.

This sequence joins TRBV7-9 and TRBJ2-1; perhaps TRBD2 as D (6 bases). The CDR3 has 12 amino acids. V lost 10 bases and J lost 6, with 13 bases in between. Per the germline V gene, CDR1 is SEHNR and CDR2 is FQNEAQ (reference sequence). CDR3 region: CATLGGPNEQFF. The CDR3 DNA sequence: TGTGCCACCCTCGGGGGACCCAATGAGCAGTTCTTC.

This clone is medium-sized in the sample. The V call is TRBV12-5, the J call TRBJ2-7; either TRBD1 or TRBD2 may fit D (5 bases each). The CDR3 spans 16 residues. V dropped 4 bases and J dropped 7 bases, with 23 bases sitting between them. In germline, CDR1 is LGHNT, CDR2 FRNRAP. The CDR3 DNA follows: TGTGCTAGTGGTTCTCTTCCGGGACCGCCAGAGGAAGAGCAGTACTTC. Translation: CASGSLPGPPEEEQYF. Full variable domain (rest looked up from reference TRBV12-5 and TRBJ2-7): DARVTQTPRHKVTEMGQEVTMRCQPILGHNTVFWYRQTMMQGLELLAYFRNRAPLDDSGMPKDRFSAEMPDATLATLKIQPSEPRDSAVYFCASGSLPGPPEEEQYFGPGTRLTVT.

This clone was seen more than once but under ten times. The gene calls are TRBV13 and TRBJ2-7, with TRBD1 matching 11 bases. Germline CDR1 PRHDT, CDR2 FYEKMQ (reference sequence). The CDR3 covers 15 residues. V gave up 5 bases and J gave up 6 bases; unmatched junction bases: 9. CDR3 region: CASSQHRTGGAEQYF. Here the CDR3 DNA reads TGTGCCAGCAGCCAGCATCGGACAGGGGGCGCCGAGCAGTACTTC.

The CDR3: CASSLAGGLYEQFF. CDR3 in DNA: TGTGCCAGCAGCTTGGCGGGGGGGCTATATGAGCAGTTCTTC. The chain combines TRBV5-6 with TRBJ2-1, with 8 bases identical to TRBD2. Trimming cost V 0 bases and J 8 bases; bases outside gene matches: 4. This CDR3 has 14 amino acids. Germline assignment: CDR1 SGHDT and CDR2 YYEEEE.

This clone has a single count. The V call is TRBV19, the J call TRBJ1-2; no firm D call. The CDR3 spans 17 residues. From germline, CDR1 is LNHDA and CDR2 SQIVND (reference sequence). With 2 bases removed from V and 4 bases from J, the gap between germline ends came to 20 bases. The CDR3 nucleotides read TGTGCCAGTAGTATACACTTCACGGGGAGGGATTCCTATGGCTACACCTTC. It translates to CASSIHFTGRDSYGYTF. The full variable domain, its missing parts supplied by reference TRBV19 and TRBJ1-2, is DGGITQSPKYLFRKEGQNVTLSCEQNLNHDAMYWYRQDPGQGLRLIYYSQIVNDFQKGDIAEGYSVSREKKESFPLTVTSAQKNPTAFYLCASSIHFTGRDSYGYTFGSGTRLTVV.

The chain combines TRBV4-2 with TRBJ2-1, with TRBD2 identical over 9 bases. The ends lost 4 bases at V and 2 bases at J; junction bases unmatched: 3. Germline CDR1 and CDR2: LGHNA and YNFKEQ. This CDR3 has 15 residues. The DNA of the CDR3 is TGTGCCAGCAGCCCCGAGCGGGGGGCCTACAATGAGCAGTTCTTC. Encoded protein: CASSPERGAYNEQFF.